Below are 32 T cell receptor beta chains sequenced from a single sample in a study of low-dose radiotherapy and immunotherapy resistance in tumors. Time point indicated: before trial treatment. Both TCRalpha and TCRbeta chains were reverse transcribed with V-gene-specific primers. Amplification of TCRs used a constant-region primer and V-primer adapter for around 19 PCR cycles. MiXCR, run by TCRdb on the reads, gives a single entry per CDR3 protein. This sample has 85,000 to 100,000 distinct CDR3 sequences; under 9.5% occur once, and the top ten carry around 0.96%. Specimen: PBMCs, collected before treatment. The receptors originated from a male donor with prostate cancer.

The rearrangement joins TRBV20-1 to TRBJ2-1; 8 nucleotides agree with TRBD2. The CDR3 covers 12 residues. Germline values: CDR1 DFQATT, CDR2 SNEGSKA (reference sequence). The V and J ends lost 7 bases and 7 bases, in that order; junction bases with no gene match: 6. The CDR3 loop is CSGSREGNEQFF. As DNA, the CDR3 is TGCAGTGGGAGTCGGGAGGGGAATGAGCAGTTCTTC.

The sample holds many counts of this clonotype. The genes are TRBV20-1 and TRBJ2-7, with 7 bases lining up with TRBD2. The V and J ends lost 3 bases and 6 bases, in that order; junction bases with no gene match: 23. CDR3 length equals 18 residues. Per the germline V gene, CDR1 is DFQATT and CDR2 is SNEGSKA (reference sequence). As DNA, the CDR3 is TGCAGTGCTAGCCTTACGGGGGGAATATGGCAGGGCAAGCGCGAGCAGTACTTC. This sequence encodes CSASLTGGIWQGKREQYF.

This clonotype has a count of ten or more. This chain connects TRBV10-3 to TRBJ1-1; no clear D. The CDR3 has 16 residues. V was cut by 2 bases and J by 0 bases, with 13 bases left in between. CDR1 and CDR2 from the germline V gene are ENHRY and SYGVKD. The CDR3 DNA follows: TGTGCCATCAGTGAGGCGGTTAGTATCATGAACACTGAAGCTTTCTTT. Its protein product is CAISEAVSIMNTEAFF.

This clonotype was found many times. The chain joins TRBV3-1 to TRBJ1-2; maybe TRBD1 (6 bases). This CDR3 has 14 amino acids. Germline V gene sequence: CDR1 LGHDT, CDR2 YNNKEL (reference sequence). Trimming pared 4 bases from V and 4 bases from J, leaving 13 bases between. CDR3 protein: CASSPREGVYGYTF. As DNA, the CDR3 is TGTGCCAGCAGCCCCCGTGAGGGGGTCTATGGCTACACCTTC.

This clonotype was seen repeatedly, ten times or more. Here the CDR3 DNA reads TGCAGCGGAAGGGACCAGGGAAACACCATATATTTT. Translation gives CSGRDQGNTIYF. The chain employs TRBV29-1 and TRBJ1-3; a weak D match, TRBD1 (5 bases). The germline V gene has CDR1 SQVTM and CDR2 ANQGSEA. The V end lost 7 bases, the J end lost 4 bases, and 11 bases lay between the germline ends. The CDR3 runs to 12 residues.

In its sample, this clonotype was seen a few times. J is TRBJ1-5 and V is TRBV10-3; 8 bases are shared with TRBD1. The CDR3 is 14 amino acids. With V trimmed by 5 bases and J by 6 bases, 6 bases remained unmatched. Germline loops: CDR1 ENHRY, CDR2 SYGVKD. CDR3 in amino acids: CAISPGGETQPQHF. The DNA of the CDR3 is TGTGCCATCAGTCCAGGGGGCGAGACTCAGCCCCAGCATTTT.

This clonotype appeared many times. The chain carries TRBV28 and TRBJ2-1; TRBD2 matches 7 bases. Germline CDR1 reads MDHEN; CDR2 reads SYDVKM. The CDR3 contains 16 residues. V trimming: 7 bases; J trimming: 3 bases; junction bases outside the gene matches: 12. The CDR3 loop is CASTTGGGWVYNEQFF. The CDR3 DNA reads TGTGCCAGCACCACTGGGGGGGGATGGGTCTACAATGAGCAGTTCTTC.

This clonotype occurred many times. The V call is TRBV3-1, the J call TRBJ1-3; D gene ambiguous. The CDR3 runs 15 residues. CDR1 is LGHDT and CDR2 is YNNKEL in the germline V gene (reference sequence). Trimming took 3 bases from V and 0 from J, leaving 9 bases between them. CDR3 coding DNA: TGTGCCAGCAGCCAGCGGCCAGGCTCTGGAAACACCATATATTTT. Translating it yields CASSQRPGSGNTIYF.

This clonotype appeared many times. This chain links TRBV6-1 with TRBJ1-6, with 9 bases identical to TRBD1. CDR1 is MNHNS, CDR2 SASEGT, per germline. The ends lost 4 bases at V and 0 bases at J; junction bases unmatched: 13. The CDR3 consists of 20 residues. The DNA for the CDR3 is TGTGCCAGCAGTGGGGGGCCTCGGACAGGGGAGAGCTCCTATAATTCACCCCTCCACTTT. Translated, it gives CASSGGPRTGESSYNSPLHF.

On this clonotype itself: A single base is all that separates this from a far larger clone, so a read error is likely. The gene calls are TRBV4-3 and TRBJ1-2, with unresolved D. The germline V gene encodes CDR1 LGHNA and CDR2 YSLEER. This CDR3 is built from 14 residues. The CDR3 reads CASSQDLRNYDYTF. CDR3 nucleotide sequence: TGCGCCAGCAGCCAAGATTTAAGAAACTATGACTACACCTTC.

This clonotype was counted between two and nine times. The CDR3 is CAISPAAGGYNEQFF. The CDR3 DNA is TGTGCCATCAGCCCGGCCGCGGGAGGGTACAATGAGCAGTTCTTC. This chain joins TRBV10-3 and TRBJ2-1; 9 positions match TRBD2. This CDR3 has 15 residues. Germline CDR1 ENHRY, CDR2 SYGVKD. The J segment lost 4 bases and the V segment lost 6 bases, leaving 7 bases of the junction unmatched.

This clonotype has at least ten counts. V is TRBV6-2 or TRBV6-3 and J is TRBJ2-1; no clear D gene. This CDR3 has 14 residues. Germline CDR1 and CDR2: MNHEY and SVGEGT. V shed 2 bases and J shed 6 bases, with 11 bases lying between them. CDR3 nucleotide sequence: TGTGCCAGCAGTTACGTGTACAGTGCCAATGAGCAGTTCTTC. Protein product: CASSYVYSANEQFF.

The table lists this clonotype with many counts. The chain carries TRBV12-3 or TRBV12-4 and TRBJ2-5, with 8 nucleotides matching TRBD1. V lost 5 bases, J lost 4 bases, and 9 bases stayed unmatched. The CDR3 runs 15 residues. The DNA for the CDR3 is TGTGCCAGCAGTCAACCGGGAACAGGGGGAGAGACCCAGTACTTC. Translation gives CASSQPGTGGETQYF.

This clonotype was seen only once. A far larger clone is a single base away, which makes a read error likely. V usage is TRBV29-1 and J usage is TRBJ2-1, with 7 bases identical to TRBD1. The trim removed 4 bases at V and 10 bases at J, leaving 16 bases unmatched. Germline loops: CDR1 SQVTM, CDR2 ANQGSEA. The CDR3 covers 15 residues. In DNA form, the CDR3 reads TGCAGCGTTGGCGGGCAAGGGGGCATCTCCTACGAGCAGTTCTTC. Protein product: CSVGGQGGISYEQFF.

This clonotype was found many times. The junction departs from germline at one end; a sequencing error may be responsible. V and J are TRBV5-1 and TRBJ2-3; unclear D gene. The germline V gene has CDR1 SGHRS and CDR2 YFSETQ. The CDR3 totals 13 residues. The CDR3 sequence is CASRLDSTDTQYF. The CDR3 DNA is TGCGCCAGCAGATTGGACAGCACAGATACGCAGTATTTT.

Ten or more counts support this clonotype. The CDR3, as DNA: TGTGCCAGCAGTGGCTCGGAGGGAACTGCGGACATTCAGTACTTC. Amino acid sequence: CASSGSEGTADIQYF. The chain couples TRBV12-3 or TRBV12-4 to TRBJ2-4; possible D gene TRBD2, 6 bases. Trimming took 5 bases from V and 8 from J, leaving 19 bases between them. This CDR3 has 15 amino acids.

The rearrangement uses TRBV6-5 and TRBJ2-1; 12 nucleotides agree with TRBD2. V shed 9 bases and J 14 bases; nucleotides not matched to a gene: 20. This CDR3 comprises 16 residues. Germline V lookup: CDR1 MNHEY, CDR2 SVGAGI. In nucleotides, the CDR3 is TGTGCCAGTAGCGGCGCTAGCGGGAGGGGCCGAGAGGGAAAGTTCTTC. This translates into CASSGASGRGREGKFF.

In regard to this clonotype: This likely came from a read error, as a far larger clone is one base away. The chain combines TRBV5-5 with TRBJ2-7; TRBD2 matches at 10 bases. Trimming at V came to 1 base and at J to 7 bases, leaving 17 bases not matched to a gene. The CDR3 runs 18 residues. CDR1 is SGHKS and CDR2 is YYEKEE in the germline V gene (reference sequence). In DNA, the CDR3 is TGTGCCAGCAGCTTGCGTGAGCGGGAGGGCCAAGAGAACAATGAGCAGTACTTC. Translated: CASSLREREGQENNEQYF.

This clonotype was counted at least ten times. The gene calls are TRBV5-1 and TRBJ1-1; a possible D gene is TRBD1 (6 bases). The CDR3 is 15 residues long. V was shortened by 2 bases and J by 0 bases, with 11 bases between the two germline ends. CDR1 is SGHRS and CDR2 is YFSETQ in the germline V gene. The CDR3 bases are TGCGCCAGCAGCTTCAGGGGCTTTCTGAACACTGAAGCTTTCTTT. This encodes CASSFRGFLNTEAFF.

This clonotype appeared many times. This chain joins TRBV12-3 or TRBV12-4 and TRBJ2-7, with TRBD2 identical over 13 bases. V dropped 2 bases and J dropped 6; count of bases not matched to a gene: 4. The CDR3 contains 15 residues. CDR3 protein: CASSLSGTSGIEQYF. The DNA of the CDR3 is TGTGCCAGCAGTTTAAGCGGGACTAGCGGGATCGAGCAGTACTTC.

This clonotype has at least ten counts. The V call is TRBV28, the J call TRBJ2-1; 13 bases align to TRBD2. Unmatched junction bases numbered 8, after V lost 9 bases and J lost 15 bases. This CDR3 is built from 12 residues. CDR1 is MDHEN and CDR2 is SYDVKM in the germline V gene. Here the CDR3 reads CARLAGGPYVFF. In DNA form, the CDR3 reads TGTGCCAGACTAGCGGGAGGGCCTTATGTGTTCTTC. Combining the CDR3 with reference TRBV28 and TRBJ2-1 gives the whole variable domain DVKVTQSSRYLVKRTGEKVFLECVQDMDHENMFWYRQDPGLGLRLIYFSYDVKMKEKGDIPEGYSVSREKKERFSLILESASTNQTSMYLCARLAGGPYVFFGPGTRLTVL.

The chain carries TRBV11-2 and TRBJ2-4; D is possibly TRBD1 or TRBD2 (6 bases each). CDR3 length: 16 residues. Trimming left V 6 bases short and J 3 bases short, with 18 bases between. The germline V gene encodes CDR1 SGHAT and CDR2 FQNNGV. In nucleotides, the CDR3 is TGTGCCAGCAGGCGCCCGGGGGCGACTGGCAAAAACATTCAGTACTTC. This encodes CASRRPGATGKNIQYF.

This clonotype was observed at least ten times. The V and J genes are TRBV28 and TRBJ2-5; no firm D call. The CDR3 is made up of 12 amino acids. The V gene's germline CDR1 is MDHEN and CDR2 SYDVKM. V lost 5 bases and J lost 4, with 8 bases in between. CDR3 amino acids: CASSPYIETQYF. The CDR3 DNA reads as TGTGCCAGCAGTCCGTACATAGAGACCCAGTACTTC.

Regarding this clonotype: A far more abundant clone sits one base away, making this likely a read error. V usage is TRBV5-8 and J usage is TRBJ1-5, with a weak D call TRBD1 (6 bases). Germline CDR1 reads SGHTS; CDR2 reads YDEGEE. Trimming stripped 0 bases from V and 0 bases from J, with 22 bases between. The CDR3 has 20 residues. The CDR3 reads CASSLDVGTIGRYSNQPQHF. The DNA for the CDR3 is TGTGCCAGCAGCTTGGACGTTGGGACAATCGGTCGGTATAGCAATCAGCCCCAGCATTTT.

This clonotype was picked up many times. The chain employs TRBV30 and TRBJ2-2; 8 bases align to TRBD1. The germline gives CDR1 GTSNPN, CDR2 SVGIG (reference sequence). Germline trimming cut 2 bases from V and 4 bases from J; bases unmatched to any gene: 6. The CDR3 has 15 amino acids. The CDR3 spells CAWSKGQGITGELFF. The CDR3 DNA is TGTGCCTGGAGTAAAGGACAGGGAATCACCGGGGAGCTGTTTTTT.

This chain uses TRBV28 with TRBJ2-5; maybe TRBD2 (6 bases). Germline V CDR1 and CDR2: MDHEN, SYDVKM. Trimming stripped 10 bases from V and 9 bases from J, with 24 bases between. This CDR3 is 14 amino acids long. The DNA of the CDR3 is TGTGCCACCTCATATGGCGGGGCAAGTCGGGCCCAGTACTTC. This translates into CATSYGGASRAQYF.

Regarding this clonotype: Possible read error: a much larger clone is one base away. No conserved phenylalanine or tryptophan is present at the end of the CDR3, so a read error is the likely explanation. The rearrangement uses TRBV27 and TRBJ1-5; D is undetermined. CDR1 is MNHEY, CDR2 SMNVEV, per germline (reference sequence). The ends were cut back, 4 bases at V and 4 bases at J, with 8 bases in the middle. This CDR3 region has 13 residues. CDR3 region: CASSYKPNQPQHS. DNA for the CDR3: TGTGCCAGCAGTTATAAACCGAATCAGCCCCAGCATTCT.

In this sample, this clonotype turned up many times. The chain recombines TRBV28 with TRBJ1-1, with D perhaps matching TRBD1 (5 bases). The V gene's germline CDR1 is MDHEN and CDR2 SYDVKM. The ends were cut back, 3 bases at V and 10 bases at J, with 18 bases in the middle. The CDR3 runs 14 residues. The CDR3 DNA is TGTGCCAGCAGTTTGGGACTGAGGACGTGGAGAGCTTTCTTT. Protein: CASSLGLRTWRAFF.

This clonotype was counted many times. V usage is TRBV7-8 and J usage is TRBJ2-1, with TRBD2 matching over 10 bases. The CDR3 has 17 residues. CDR1 and CDR2 from the germline V gene are SGHVS and FQNEAQ. With V trimmed by 5 bases and J by 6 bases, 13 bases remained unmatched. The DNA for the CDR3 is TGTGCCAGCAGCCGCAGCGCGGGGCTAGCGGGAGCCAATGAGCAGTTCTTC. Its protein is CASSRSAGLAGANEQFF. Variable domain in full (rest from reference TRBV7-8 and TRBJ2-1): GAGVSQSPRYKVAKRGQDVALRCDPISGHVSLFWYQQALGQGPEFLTYFQNEAQLDKSGLPSDRFFAERPEGSVSTLKIQRTQQEDSAVYLCASSRSAGLAGANEQFFGPGTRLTVL.

This clonotype was observed many times. The genes are TRBV29-1 and TRBJ2-3, with 9 bases aligning to TRBD2. Germline values: CDR1 SQVTM, CDR2 ANQGSEA. Germline trimming cut 3 bases from V and 1 base from J; bases unmatched to any gene: 2. The CDR3 consists of 14 residues. The CDR3 DNA reads TGCAGCGTTGAGCGACTAGCGGGCACAGATACGCAGTATTTT. It yields the protein CSVERLAGTDTQYF.

This clonotype was counted ten times or more. This chain links TRBV20-1 with TRBJ2-4; the D gene is possibly TRBD1 (5 bases). The V gene lost 0 bases and the J gene lost 1 base, with 13 bases spanning the gap. CDR3 length equals 16 residues. Germline V gene lookup returns CDR1 DFQATT and CDR2 SNEGSKA (reference sequence). CDR3 in DNA: TGCAGTGCTAGAGATTCCCAGGGCTGGGCCAAAAACATTCAGTACTTC. Amino acid sequence: CSARDSQGWAKNIQYF.

At least ten counts were recorded for this clonotype. V usage is TRBV5-1 and J usage is TRBJ2-1, with 12 bases that match TRBD2. The CDR3 contains 16 residues. Germline assignment: CDR1 SGHRS and CDR2 YFSETQ. J lost 7 bases, V lost 4 bases, and 9 bases had no gene match. CDR3 sequence (DNA): TGCGCCAGCAGCGCAGGGACTAGCGGGTCCTGGAATGAGCAGTTCTTC. This codes for CASSAGTSGSWNEQFF.